Included here is one TCR beta chain sequence, with context. It was with a sample-barcoded 5' primer and a J-beta primer mix that a second PCR of roughly 7 to 12 cycles was run. TCRdb re-called the 5' RACE reads with MiXCR, one entry per CDR3 protein. The table includes around 400,000 distinct CDR3 sequences, roughly half detected once. This record comes from a study of blood T cells in healthy people across ages. V was trimmed by 5 bases and J by 0 bases, leaving 11 bases between them. The length of the CDR3 is 15 residues. The sample taken for sequencing was blood. V and J are TRBV12-3 or TRBV12-4 and TRBJ2-1, with D possibly TRBD1 on 6 matching bases. The source is a man aged 60 to 75 in good health. CDR3 nucleotide sequence: TGTGCCAGCAGTATACCAGGGGTCTCCTACAATGAGCAGTTCTTC. Translated: CASSIPGVSYNEQFF.